The 27 T cell receptor beta chains below all came from one sample that was sequenced in a study of blood T cell repertoires in COVID-19. The repertoire was sequenced with immunoSEQ multiplex PCR; TCRdb's copy has only in-frame clones and lacks some. The data contain roughly 150,000 clones, around nine tenths of them singletons. The material sequenced was peripheral blood. The receptors stem from a woman in her seventies with acute or convalescent COVID-19.

This clone has a single count. The chain carries TRBV19 and TRBJ1-3; D might be TRBD1 (5 bases). Germline-derived CDR1 and CDR2 are LNHDA and SQIVND (reference sequence). The CDR3 consists of 17 residues. V lost 7 bases and J lost 0, with 19 bases in between. Written as DNA, the CDR3 is TGTGCCAGTATGAGTCCGGGACGGGAGAGCTCTGGAAACACCATATATTTT. Its protein is CASMSPGRESSGNTIYF.

The chain links TRBV19 to TRBJ1-4, with 10 positions matching TRBD1. Trimming took 3 bases from V and 6 from J; bases not matched to a gene: 7. CDR3 length equals 16 residues. Germline CDR1 reads LNHDA; CDR2 reads SQIVND (reference sequence). The CDR3 DNA is TGTGCCAGTAGTATGAAACTAGGACAGGGGGATGAAAAACTGTTTTTT. Residues: CASSMKLGQGDEKLFF.

The chain couples TRBV12-5 to TRBJ2-3; 9 positions agree with TRBD1. Germline V gives CDR1 LGHNT, CDR2 FRNRAP. V dropped 6 bases and J dropped 3; count of bases not matched to a gene: 7. The CDR3 is 15 residues long. CDR3 loop: CASGPGTGRTDTQYF. The CDR3 DNA reads as TGTGCTAGTGGACCCGGGACAGGGAGAACAGATACGCAGTATTTT.

This chain connects TRBV5-1 to TRBJ1-1; 10 positions agree with TRBD1. The CDR3 loop spans 14 amino acids. CDR1 and CDR2 (germline): SGHRS, YFSETQ. Germline trimming cut 0 bases from V and 10 bases from J; bases unmatched to any gene: 6. The DNA of the CDR3 is TGCGCCAGCAGCTTGGTGGGACAGGGGCGAGCAGCTTTCTTT. Translating it yields CASSLVGQGRAAFF.

This clone was observed a few times. The chain combines TRBV6-5 with TRBJ1-2, with 10 bases lining up with TRBD1. The CDR3 runs 16 residues. From germline, CDR1 is MNHEY and CDR2 SVGAGI. V was clipped by 0 bases and J by 4 bases; unmatched bases: 5. The CDR3 spells CASSYSGQGVFYGYTF. The CDR3, as DNA: TGTGCCAGCAGTTACTCCGGACAGGGGGTATTCTATGGCTACACCTTC.

This rearrangement joins TRBV27 to TRBJ2-5; 8 bases align to TRBD1. Germline V gene sequence: CDR1 MNHEY, CDR2 SMNVEV (reference sequence). This CDR3 comprises 15 residues. V gave up 4 bases and J gave up 4 bases; unmatched junction bases: 8. CDR3 DNA: TGTGCCAGCAGTTCCGGCACAGGGGGTCTAGAGACCCAGTACTTC. The encoded protein is CASSSGTGGLETQYF.

The CDR3 loop reads CASSQDGGNTIYF. The CDR3 DNA sequence: TGTGCCAGCAGCCAAGACGGGGGAAACACCATATATTTT. V and J are TRBV3-1 (or the pseudogene TRBV3-2) and TRBJ1-3, with D unclear. V lost 0 bases and J lost 4, with 4 bases in between. This CDR3 is 13 amino acids long. Germline V gene data show CDR1 as LGHDT and CDR2 as YNNKEL (reference sequence).

The CDR3 region is CASSRSDRGNTEAFF. CDR3 DNA sequence: TGCGCCAGCAGCCGCTCGGACAGGGGGAACACTGAAGCTTTCTTT. This chain connects TRBV4-1 to TRBJ1-1; 9 nucleotides match TRBD1. The germline V gene has CDR1 MGHRA and CDR2 YSYEKL. This CDR3 contains 15 residues. The trim removed 4 bases at V and 1 base at J, leaving 4 bases unmatched.

The CDR3 spells CASNPLNRVGEAFF. For the CDR3, the DNA is TGTGCCAGCAACCCCCTAAACAGGGTTGGGGAAGCTTTCTTT. This chain connects TRBV7-2 to TRBJ1-1, with D perhaps matching TRBD1 (6 bases). The CDR3 length is 14 residues. V was cut by 7 bases and J by 8 bases, with 20 bases left in between. CDR1 is SGHTA and CDR2 is FQGNSA in the germline V gene.

The chain is built from TRBV6-4 and TRBJ1-2; TRBD1 agrees at 7 bases. CDR1 MRHNA and CDR2 SNTAGT come from the germline V gene. This CDR3 contains 13 residues. The V segment lost 5 bases and the J segment 2 bases; nucleotides outside the gene matches: 2. The CDR3 nucleotides are TGTGCCAGCAGTCCAGGGGGAAACTATGGCTACACCTTC. Protein sequence: CASSPGGNYGYTF.

The chain uses TRBV2 and TRBJ1-5; tentative D call: TRBD1 (5 bases). V lost 6 bases and J lost 2, with 14 bases in between. Germline V gene lookup returns CDR1 SNHLY and CDR2 FYNNEI. The CDR3 is 15 amino acids. This chain's CDR3 is CASSWTLGGNQPQHF. CDR3 nucleotides: TGTGCCAGCAGCTGGACACTCGGCGGCAATCAGCCCCAGCATTTT.

The chain combines TRBV30 with TRBJ1-4; the D gene is possibly TRBD1 (5 bases). The CDR3 is 14 amino acids. V was pared by 4 bases and J by 10 bases, with 19 bases between. Germline CDR1 and CDR2: GTSNPN and SVGIG (reference sequence). The CDR3 reads CAWNGGVRGGKLFF. Here the CDR3 DNA reads TGTGCCTGGAACGGGGGTGTGAGGGGTGGAAAACTGTTTTTT.

V and J are TRBV7-9 and TRBJ2-1; possibly TRBD1 for D (5 bases). CDR3 size: 14 residues. V shed 0 bases and J shed 9 bases, with 12 bases lying between them. Germline CDR1 is SEHNR and CDR2 is FQNEAQ (reference sequence). DNA for the CDR3: TGTGCCAGCAGCTTAGCGCAGATCGACAGTGAGCAGTTCTTC. The encoded protein is CASSLAQIDSEQFF.

The chain joins TRBV21-1 to TRBJ1-3. TRBV21-1 is shown as a pseudogene. CDR3 length: 13 amino acids. CDR3 protein: CASPGGLGNTIYF. For the CDR3, the DNA is TGTGCCAGCCCGGGGGGATTGGGAAACACCATATATTTT.

The chain has TRBV3-1 (or the pseudogene TRBV3-2) and TRBJ1-1, with D perhaps TRBD1 (5 bases). V shed 0 bases and J shed 8 bases, with 13 bases lying between them. This CDR3 region has 14 residues. Germline V gene lookup returns CDR1 LGHDT and CDR2 YNNKEL (reference sequence). CDR3 region: CASSQEFFKGEAFF. CDR3 nucleotides: TGTGCCAGCAGCCAAGAGTTCTTTAAGGGGGAAGCTTTCTTT.

V gene TRBV6-5 combines with J gene TRBJ1-2; D is ambiguous. From germline, CDR1 is MNHEY and CDR2 SVGAGI. V lost 6 bases, J lost 2 bases, and 10 bases lay in between. This CDR3 contains 13 residues. This CDR3 reads CASRWRENYGYTF. Here the CDR3 DNA reads TGTGCCAGCAGATGGAGGGAAAACTATGGCTACACCTTC.

The gene calls are TRBV28 and TRBJ2-3; 11 nucleotides align to TRBD2. V lost 7 bases to trimming and J lost 6 bases; unmatched junction nucleotides: 9. The V gene's germline CDR1 is MDHEN and CDR2 SYDVKM. The CDR3 covers 15 residues. The CDR3 DNA sequence: TGTGCCAGCACCTATAGCGGGGGGGCCAGTGATACGCAGTATTTT. Translated, it gives CASTYSGGASDTQYF.

The J gene is TRBJ1-1, the V gene TRBV5-1; 7 bases line up with TRBD1. The ends lost 3 bases at V and 2 bases at J; junction bases unmatched: 1. The germline V gene encodes CDR1 SGHRS and CDR2 YFSETQ. CDR3 length: 13 residues. The CDR3 DNA follows: TGCGCCAGCAGCTGGGACAGAAACACTGAAGCTTTCTTT. It yields the protein CASSWDRNTEAFF.

V and J are TRBV28 and TRBJ1-3; TRBD1 might be the D (5 bases). The germline gives CDR1 MDHEN, CDR2 SYDVKM. This CDR3 has 15 amino acids. Trimming removed 6 bases at V and 0 bases at J, with 12 bases between. The CDR3 spells CASSAGGVSGNTIYF. The CDR3 DNA reads TGTGCCAGCAGCGCGGGGGGGGTCTCTGGAAACACCATATATTTT.

This chain uses TRBV5-1 with TRBJ2-2; D is perhaps TRBD1 (5 bases). In germline, CDR1 is SGHRS, CDR2 YFSETQ. The CDR3 contains 14 residues. Trimming cost V 3 bases and J 1 base, with 7 bases left between them. CDR3 sequence: CASSSTGNTGELFF. CDR3 DNA sequence: TGCGCCAGCAGCTCTACAGGGAACACCGGGGAGCTGTTTTTT. The full variable domain, rest sourced from reference TRBV5-1 and TRBJ2-2, is KAGVTQTPRYLIKTRGQQVTLSCSPISGHRSVSWYQQTPGQGLQFLFEYFSETQRNKGNFPGRFSGRQFSNSRSEMNVSTLELGDSALYLCASSSTGNTGELFFGEGSRLTVL.

This chain links TRBV19 with TRBJ1-5; weak D call: TRBD1 (6 bases). The CDR3 is made up of 14 amino acids. Germline V CDR1 and CDR2: LNHDA, SQIVND (reference sequence). Trimming took 1 base from V and 7 from J, leaving 11 bases between them. This CDR3 is CASSIVGAGQPQHF. The CDR3 coding sequence is TGTGCCAGTAGTATAGTGGGGGCCGGGCAGCCCCAGCATTTT.

V gene TRBV28 combines with J gene TRBJ2-7; TRBD1 aligns across 7 bases. The ends lost 7 bases at V and 3 bases at J; junction bases unmatched: 6. The CDR3 spans 13 residues. Per germline, CDR1 MDHEN and CDR2 SYDVKM. The CDR3 coding sequence is TGTGCCAGCAAAGGGCAGGGGGTCTACGAGCAGTACGTC. Amino acid sequence: CASKGQGVYEQYV.

The chain recombines TRBV6-5 with TRBJ2-6; a possible D gene is TRBD2 (6 bases). V lost 8 bases to trimming and J lost 11 bases, with 16 bases between them. The CDR3 spans 13 residues. Germline V lookup: CDR1 MNHEY, CDR2 SVGAGI. Here the CDR3 DNA reads TGTGCCAGCCGGTGGGGAGGTAACCACGTCCTGACTTTC. Translated, it gives CASRWGGNHVLTF.

In DNA form, the CDR3 reads TGTGCCAGCAGCCCCAAGGGAGGGGCTCCTCTTGAAGCTTTCTTT. This encodes CASSPKGGAPLEAFF. The chain links TRBV5-6 to TRBJ1-1; D may be TRBD1 (5 bases). The CDR3 has 15 residues. The ends were cut back, 4 bases at V and 7 bases at J, with 20 bases in the middle. Per germline, CDR1 SGHDT and CDR2 YYEEEE.

The rearrangement uses TRBV3-1 (or the pseudogene TRBV3-2) and TRBJ1-3; D is possibly TRBD1 (6 bases). The ends were cut back, 4 bases at V and 4 bases at J, with 14 bases in the middle. CDR1 is LGHDT, CDR2 YNNKEL, per germline (reference sequence). The CDR3 sequence is 15 residues long. The CDR3 loop is CASSPQQGAGNTIYF. The CDR3 DNA reads TGTGCCAGCAGCCCGCAACAGGGTGCCGGAAACACCATATATTTT.

The gene calls are TRBV28 and TRBJ1-2, with a tentative D call TRBD1 (6 bases). CDR1 and CDR2 (germline): MDHEN, SYDVKM. The germline V and J ends were trimmed by 1 base and 2 bases, with 11 bases remaining between them. The CDR3 has 15 amino acids. This CDR3 is CASSLLRGPNYGYTF. Written as DNA, the CDR3 is TGTGCCAGCAGTTTATTGCGGGGGCCCAACTATGGCTACACCTTC.

The V call is TRBV23-1, the J call TRBJ1-6; D is unclear. TRBV23-1 qualifies as an ORF whose function is uncertain. V was pared by 0 bases and J by 7 bases, with 16 bases between. The CDR3 has 17 amino acids. The CDR3 is CASSQSLEDRRNSPLHF. Here the CDR3 DNA reads TGCGCCAGCAGTCAATCGTTGGAGGACCGGAGGAATTCACCCCTCCACTTT.